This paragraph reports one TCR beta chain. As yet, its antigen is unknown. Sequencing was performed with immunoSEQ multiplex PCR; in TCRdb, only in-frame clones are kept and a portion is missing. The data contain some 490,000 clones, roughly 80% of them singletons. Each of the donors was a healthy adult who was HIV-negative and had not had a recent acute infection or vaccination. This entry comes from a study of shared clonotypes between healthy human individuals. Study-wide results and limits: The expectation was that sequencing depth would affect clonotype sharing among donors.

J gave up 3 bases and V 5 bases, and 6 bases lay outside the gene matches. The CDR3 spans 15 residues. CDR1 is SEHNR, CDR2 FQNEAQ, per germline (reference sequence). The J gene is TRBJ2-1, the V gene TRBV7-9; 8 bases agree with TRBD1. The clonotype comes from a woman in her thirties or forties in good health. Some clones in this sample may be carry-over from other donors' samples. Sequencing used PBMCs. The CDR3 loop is CASSITGTGYNEQFF. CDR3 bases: TGTGCCAGCAGCATAACCGGGACAGGCTACAATGAGCAGTTCTTC.